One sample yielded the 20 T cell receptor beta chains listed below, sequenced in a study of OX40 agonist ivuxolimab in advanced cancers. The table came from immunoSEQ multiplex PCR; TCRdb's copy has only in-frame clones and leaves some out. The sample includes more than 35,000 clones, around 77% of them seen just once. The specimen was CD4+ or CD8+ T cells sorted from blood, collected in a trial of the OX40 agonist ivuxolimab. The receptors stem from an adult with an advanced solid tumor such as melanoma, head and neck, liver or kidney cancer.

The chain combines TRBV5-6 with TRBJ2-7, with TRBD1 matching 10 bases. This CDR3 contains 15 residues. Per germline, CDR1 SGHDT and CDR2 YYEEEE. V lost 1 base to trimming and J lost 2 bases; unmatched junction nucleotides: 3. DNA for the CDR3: TGTGCCAGCAGCTTGTGGGGGACAGGGGCCTACGAGCAGTACTTC. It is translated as CASSLWGTGAYEQYF.

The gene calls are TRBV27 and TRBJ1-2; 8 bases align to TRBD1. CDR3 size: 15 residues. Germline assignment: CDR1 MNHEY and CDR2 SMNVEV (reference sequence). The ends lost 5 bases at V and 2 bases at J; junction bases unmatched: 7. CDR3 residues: CASSHSRTGNYGYTF. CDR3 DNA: TGTGCCAGCAGTCACTCCCGGACAGGGAACTATGGCTACACCTTC.

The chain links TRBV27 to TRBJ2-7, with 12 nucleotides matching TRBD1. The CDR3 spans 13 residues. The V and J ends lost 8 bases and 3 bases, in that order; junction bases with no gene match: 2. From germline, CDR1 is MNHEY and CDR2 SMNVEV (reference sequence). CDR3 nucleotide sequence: TGTGCCAGCGGGGACAGGGGGCACTACGAGCAGTACTTC. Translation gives CASGDRGHYEQYF.

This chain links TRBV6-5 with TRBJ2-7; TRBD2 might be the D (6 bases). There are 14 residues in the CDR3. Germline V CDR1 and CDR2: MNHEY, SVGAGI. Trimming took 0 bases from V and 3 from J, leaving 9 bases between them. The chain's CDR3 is CASSYSGGVYEQYF. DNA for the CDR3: TGTGCCAGCAGTTACTCGGGCGGGGTCTACGAGCAGTACTTC.

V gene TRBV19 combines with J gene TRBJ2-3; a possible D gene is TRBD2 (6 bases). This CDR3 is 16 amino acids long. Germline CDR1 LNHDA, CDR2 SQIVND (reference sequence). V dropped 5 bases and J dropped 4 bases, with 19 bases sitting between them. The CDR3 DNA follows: TGTGCCAGTAGTTTCCGGGACCGGAGGGGCGCAGATACGCAGTATTTT. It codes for CASSFRDRRGADTQYF.

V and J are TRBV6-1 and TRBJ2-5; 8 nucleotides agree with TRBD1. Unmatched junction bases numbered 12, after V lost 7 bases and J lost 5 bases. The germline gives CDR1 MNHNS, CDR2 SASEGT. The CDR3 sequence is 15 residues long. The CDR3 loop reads CASTFQTGAGETQYF. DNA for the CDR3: TGTGCCAGCACATTCCAGACAGGGGCAGGGGAGACCCAGTACTTC.

CDR3 region: CASSVGRDSSYEQYF. The CDR3 DNA reads as TGCGCCAGCAGCGTAGGCCGGGACAGCTCCTACGAGCAGTACTTC. The V and J genes are TRBV5-1 and TRBJ2-7; 7 bases fit TRBD1. This CDR3 has 15 residues. The J segment lost 0 bases and the V segment lost 4 bases, leaving 7 bases of the junction unmatched. Per the germline V gene, CDR1 is SGHRS and CDR2 is YFSETQ. The whole variable domain, remainder taken from reference TRBV5-1 and TRBJ2-7, is KAGVTQTPRYLIKTRGQQVTLSCSPISGHRSVSWYQQTPGQGLQFLFEYFSETQRNKGNFPGRFSGRQFSNSRSEMNVSTLELGDSALYLCASSVGRDSSYEQYFGPGTRLTVT.

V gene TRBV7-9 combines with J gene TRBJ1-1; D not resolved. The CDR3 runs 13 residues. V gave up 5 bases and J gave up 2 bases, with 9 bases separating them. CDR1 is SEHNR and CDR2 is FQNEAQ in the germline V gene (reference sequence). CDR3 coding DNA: TGTGCCAGCAGCCCGGACTTAAACACTGAAGCTTTCTTT. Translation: CASSPDLNTEAFF.

The DNA of the CDR3 is TGTGCCAGCAGCCCCCGACAGCTGGGTGGCTACACCTTC. This sequence encodes CASSPRQLGGYTF. J is TRBJ1-2 and V is TRBV14, with D maybe TRBD1 (5 bases). The V end was cut by 4 bases, the J end by 7 bases, with 13 bases between. There are 13 residues in the CDR3. CDR1 and CDR2 (germline): SGHDN, FVKESK.

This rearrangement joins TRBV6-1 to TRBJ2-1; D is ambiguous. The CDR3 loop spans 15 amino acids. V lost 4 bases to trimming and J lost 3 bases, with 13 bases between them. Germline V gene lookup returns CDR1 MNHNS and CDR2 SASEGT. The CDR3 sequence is CASSVAPTNYNEQFF. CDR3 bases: TGTGCCAGCAGTGTAGCACCCACTAACTACAATGAGCAGTTCTTC.

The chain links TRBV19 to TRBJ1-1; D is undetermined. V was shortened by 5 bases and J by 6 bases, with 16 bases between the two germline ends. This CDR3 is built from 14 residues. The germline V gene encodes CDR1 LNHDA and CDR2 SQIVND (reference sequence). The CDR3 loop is CASSEERLDSEAFF. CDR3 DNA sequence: TGTGCCAGTAGTGAGGAACGTTTAGACTCTGAAGCTTTCTTT.

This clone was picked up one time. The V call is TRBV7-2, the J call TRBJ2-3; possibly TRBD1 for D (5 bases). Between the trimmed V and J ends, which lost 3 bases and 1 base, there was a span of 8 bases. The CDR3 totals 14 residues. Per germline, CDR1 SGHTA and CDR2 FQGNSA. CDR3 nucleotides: TGTGCCAGCAGCTTCGGCAGGGGCACAGATACGCAGTATTTT. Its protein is CASSFGRGTDTQYF.

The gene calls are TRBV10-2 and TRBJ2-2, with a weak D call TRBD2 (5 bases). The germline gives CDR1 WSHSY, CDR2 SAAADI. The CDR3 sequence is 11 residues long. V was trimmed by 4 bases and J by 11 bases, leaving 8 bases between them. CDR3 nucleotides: TGCGCCAGCAGTGTCGGGGTAGAGCTGTTTTTT. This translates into CASSVGVELFF.

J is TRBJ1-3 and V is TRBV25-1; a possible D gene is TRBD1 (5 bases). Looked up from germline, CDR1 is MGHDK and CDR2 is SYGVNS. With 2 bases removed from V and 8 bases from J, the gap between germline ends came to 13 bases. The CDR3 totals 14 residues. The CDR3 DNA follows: TGTGCCAGCAGTGAACACGGGACTTTCCACACCATATATTTT. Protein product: CASSEHGTFHTIYF.

The CDR3 coding sequence is TGTGCCACCAGCACCGTTTCTAATACTGAAGCTTTCTTT. It is translated as CATSTVSNTEAFF. This rearrangement joins TRBV15 to TRBJ1-1; unclear D gene. The V gene lost 4 bases and the J gene lost 5 bases, with 11 bases spanning the gap. CDR3 length equals 13 residues. From germline, CDR1 is LNHNV and CDR2 YYDKDF (reference sequence).

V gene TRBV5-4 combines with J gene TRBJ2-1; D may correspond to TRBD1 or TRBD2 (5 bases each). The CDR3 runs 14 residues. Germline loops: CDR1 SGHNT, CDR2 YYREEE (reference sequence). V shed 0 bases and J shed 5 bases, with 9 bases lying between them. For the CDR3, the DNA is TGTGCCAGCAGCTTGGCCAGGGACCACAATGAGCAGTTCTTC. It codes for CASSLARDHNEQFF.

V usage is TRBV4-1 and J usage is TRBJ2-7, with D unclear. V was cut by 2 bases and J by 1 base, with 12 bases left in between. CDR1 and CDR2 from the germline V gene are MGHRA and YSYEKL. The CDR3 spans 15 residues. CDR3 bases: TGCGCCAGCAGCCAACTTCAGGTTTCATCCTACGAGCAGTACTTC. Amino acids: CASSQLQVSSYEQYF.

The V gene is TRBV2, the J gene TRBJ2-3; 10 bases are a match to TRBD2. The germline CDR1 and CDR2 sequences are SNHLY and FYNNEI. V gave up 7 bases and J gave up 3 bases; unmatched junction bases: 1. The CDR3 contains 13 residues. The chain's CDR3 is CASTAGGTDTQYF. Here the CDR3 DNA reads TGTGCCAGCACAGCGGGAGGGACAGATACGCAGTATTTT.

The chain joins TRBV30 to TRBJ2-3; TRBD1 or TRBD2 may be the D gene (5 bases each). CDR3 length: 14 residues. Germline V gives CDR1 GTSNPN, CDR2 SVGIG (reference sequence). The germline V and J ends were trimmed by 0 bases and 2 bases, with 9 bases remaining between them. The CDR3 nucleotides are TGTGCCTGGAGTGTAGGGACCTACACAGATACGCAGTATTTT. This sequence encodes CAWSVGTYTDTQYF.

Written as DNA, the CDR3 is TGTGCCAGCAGCCAAGATGGAGAGACCCAGTACTTC. Its protein product is CASSQDGETQYF. The J gene is TRBJ2-5, the V gene TRBV14; D gene unclear. The CDR3 has 12 residues. Trimming left V 0 bases short and J 4 bases short, with 3 bases between. The germline CDR1 and CDR2 sequences are SGHDN and FVKESK.